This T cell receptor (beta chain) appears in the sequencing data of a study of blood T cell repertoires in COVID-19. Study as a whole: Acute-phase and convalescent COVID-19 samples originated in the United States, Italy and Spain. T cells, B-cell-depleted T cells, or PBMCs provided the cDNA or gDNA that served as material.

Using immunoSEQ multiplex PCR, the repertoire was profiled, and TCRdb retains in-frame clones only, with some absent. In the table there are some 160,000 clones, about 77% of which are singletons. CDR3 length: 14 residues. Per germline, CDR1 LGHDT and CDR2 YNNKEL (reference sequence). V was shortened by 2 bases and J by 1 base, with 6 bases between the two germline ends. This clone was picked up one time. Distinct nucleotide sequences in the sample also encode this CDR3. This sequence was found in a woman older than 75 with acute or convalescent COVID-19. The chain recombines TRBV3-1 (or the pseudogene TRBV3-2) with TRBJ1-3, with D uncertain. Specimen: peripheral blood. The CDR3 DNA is TGTGCCAGCAGCCAATCCGGGTCTGGAAACACCATATATTTT. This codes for CASSQSGSGNTIYF.